The present T cell receptor (beta chain) was sequenced within a study of brain T cells in children with intractable seizures. Points from the study as a whole: Pre- and post-surgery blood differed in depth, so pre-surgery absences may be undersampling. HCMV serostatus was not known, and viral specificity came from CDR3 similarity only.

Assay: immunoSEQ multiplex PCR; the TCRdb copy retains only in-frame clones and omits some. The sample lists around 70,000 clones, about 93% occurring once. The CDR3 totals 16 residues. The germline CDR1 and CDR2 sequences are SGHAT and FQNNGV. V lost 4 bases and J lost 5; bases outside the gene matches: 7. As concerns this clone: Its antigen is currently unknown.

The sequenced cases were selected for having the highest brain T cell transcript signatures. At least one anti-epileptic drug was given before surgery. Sequences were derived from peripheral blood, sampled at surgery. V and J are TRBV11-2 and TRBJ2-5, with TRBD2 identical over 13 bases. The source of this sequence is a boy under three years old with tuberous sclerosis and intractable seizures. DNA for the CDR3: TGTGCCAGCAGCTCTACTAGCGGGGGGGCATGGGAGACCCAGTACTTC. Protein sequence: CASSSTSGGAWETQYF.